This T cell receptor beta chain was captured in a study of shared T cell receptors in the human thymus (dated by TCRdb to the early 2020s). General notes on the study: The study examined how the human thymus generates shared, self-reactive T-cell receptor alpha chains.

V was cut back by 8 bases and J by 0 bases, leaving a gap of 17 bases between them. CDR1 MDHEN and CDR2 SYDVKM are derived from the germline V gene. The CDR3 has 15 amino acids, counting the end cysteine and phenylalanine. The retained sequence is limited to the CDR3, 45 bases, with the frame set at the first base. This clone appeared a few times. Its antigen is still unknown. One base away there is no much larger clone; base qualities are not given. Library preparation employed the immunoSEQ multiplex PCR assay. The clones in this table, taken by TCRdb from immuneACCESS, are in-frame only. Not every clone is retained; where verified, under half of the shortfall comes from an unresolved V gene, and the cause of the rest is unknown. This sample lists about 660,000 clones; approximately 90% were detected once. Of the sample, about 0.01% is held by the ten largest clones. This sample also belongs to another study, concerning human thymus T cells. The second source states: Immunologically healthy infants undergoing open corrective cardiac surgery for congenital heart defects in Finland were used as donors. The thymus tissue came from surgical resects taken out during corrective cardiac surgery. V and J gene segment usage appeared biased in both thymic and peripheral blood repertoires. According to the related research, thymic TCR repertoires were highly overlapping among unrelated individuals. The study described the TCR alpha and beta repertoires in fewer than 10 infant thymus samples and four matching peripheral blood samples. The infant donors were about 7 to 244 days old, and the cohort included several males and a couple of females. Thymocytes were freed from the tissue by mechanical means and kept at -70 degrees C as pellets of roughly 9-34 million cells. Genomic DNA was extracted from frozen cell pellets with a QIAsymphony instrument. The immunoSEQ multiplex PCR assay was used to amplify the TCRB and TCRAD loci from a standardized amount of quality-controlled genomic DNA. Amplicons spanned the V(D)J region at a length sufficient to cover the CDR3 and identify V and J genes. The commercial immunoSEQ service was used to sequence amplicons on an Illumina platform. Corrections for primer bias and sequencing errors followed previously described methods, while TCRAD and TCRB definitions were based on the IMGT database. Analysis of the repertoires was done with immunoSEQ Analyzer 3.0 and VDJTools and included basic statistics, V/J segment usage, diversity estimates, rarefaction and pairwise overlap. Diversity was estimated with Chao1, ChaoE, Efron-Thisted, Shannon and inverse Simpson indices, and also on datasets down-sampled to the smallest sample. For repertoire overlap, CDR3 nucleotide sequence, V gene and J gene had to match strictly, and clustering was done by Jaccard-based multidimensional scaling. On average, approximately 860,000 unique TCRB clonotypes were obtained from thymus samples, compared with 70,000 to 100,000 from blood samples.

The source of this sequence is a boy in the first two years of life with a congenital heart defect. Donor details come from another sample of the same person, matched by shared clones. The receptor chain draws on TRBV28 and TRBJ2-7; matching of 5 bases hints at TRBD1 as the D gene. The sample was thymocytes. This receptor carries the CDR3 CASSGQVGLSYEQYF. At the DNA level, the sequence is TGTGCCAGCTCCGGACAAGTCGGCCTCTCCTACGAGCAGTACTTC.